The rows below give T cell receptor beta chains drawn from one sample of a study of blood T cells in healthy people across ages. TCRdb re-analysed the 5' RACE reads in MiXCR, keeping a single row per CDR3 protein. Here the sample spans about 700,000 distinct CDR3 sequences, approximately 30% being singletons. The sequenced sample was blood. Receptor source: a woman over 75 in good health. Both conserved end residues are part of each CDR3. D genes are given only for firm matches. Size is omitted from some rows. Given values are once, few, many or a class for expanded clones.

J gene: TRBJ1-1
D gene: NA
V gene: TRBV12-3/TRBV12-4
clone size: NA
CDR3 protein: CAGRQTGRVAFF
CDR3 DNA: TGTGCCGGCAGACAAACAGGGCGGGTAGCTTTCTTT

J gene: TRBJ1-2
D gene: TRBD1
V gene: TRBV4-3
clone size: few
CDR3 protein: CASSQDDRGSYTF
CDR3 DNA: TGCGCCAGCAGCCAAGACGACAGGGGCAGCTACACCTTC

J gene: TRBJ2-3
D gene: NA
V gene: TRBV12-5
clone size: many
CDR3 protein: CASGSTTDTQYF
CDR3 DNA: TGTGCTAGTGGTTCAACAACAGATACGCAGTATTTT

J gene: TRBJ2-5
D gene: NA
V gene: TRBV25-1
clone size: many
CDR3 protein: CASSPPGHPSGTQYF
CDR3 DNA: TGTGCCAGCAGCCCCCCGGGACATCCGTCCGGGACCCAGTACTTC

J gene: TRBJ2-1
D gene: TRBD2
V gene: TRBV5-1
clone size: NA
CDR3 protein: CVSSMGGRSYNEQFF
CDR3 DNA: TGCGTCAGCAGCATGGGCGGGAGATCCTACAATGAGCAGTTCTTC

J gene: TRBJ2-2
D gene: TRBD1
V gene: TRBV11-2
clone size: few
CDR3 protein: CASSRVGQPGSTGELFF
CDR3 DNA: TGTGCCAGCAGCCGTGTGGGACAGCCGGGGTCCACCGGGGAGCTGTTTTTT

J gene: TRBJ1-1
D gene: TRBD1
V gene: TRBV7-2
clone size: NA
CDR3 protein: CASSSVPGGSAEAFF
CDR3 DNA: TGTGCCAGCAGCTCCGTTCCAGGGGGGAGCGCTGAAGCTTTCTTT

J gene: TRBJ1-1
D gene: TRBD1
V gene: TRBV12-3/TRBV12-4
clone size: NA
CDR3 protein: CASSFKQGATETFF
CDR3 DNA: TGTGCCAGCAGTTTCAAACAGGGGGCTACTGAAACTTTCTTT

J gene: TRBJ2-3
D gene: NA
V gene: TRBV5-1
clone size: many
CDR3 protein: CASQPTGVDTDTQYF
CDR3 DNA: TGCGCCAGCCAGCCGACGGGTGTGGACACAGATACGCAGTATTTT

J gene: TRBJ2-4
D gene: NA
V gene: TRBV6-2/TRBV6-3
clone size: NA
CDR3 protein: CASSRDRNYNEQYF
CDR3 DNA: TGTGCCAGCAGTCGAGACAGGAATTACAATGAGCAGTACTTC

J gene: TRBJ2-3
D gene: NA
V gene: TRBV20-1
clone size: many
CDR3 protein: CSARDLVTDTQYF
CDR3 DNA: TGCAGTGCTAGAGACCTCGTAACAGATACGCAGTATTTT

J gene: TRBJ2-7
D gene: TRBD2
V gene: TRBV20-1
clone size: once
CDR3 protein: CSATGEGYEQYF
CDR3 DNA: TGCAGTGCTACGGGGGAGGGCTACGAGCAGTACTTC

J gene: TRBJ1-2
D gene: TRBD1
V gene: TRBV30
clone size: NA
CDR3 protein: CAWSLAGGDFTF
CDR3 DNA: TGTGCCTGGAGTCTTGCAGGGGGGGATTTCACCTTC